Listed below are T cell receptor beta chains from one sample, sequenced in a study of blood T cells in healthy people across ages. TCRdb re-analysed the 5' RACE reads in MiXCR, keeping a single row per CDR3 protein. The table lists about 600,000 distinct CDR3 sequences, 47% of them singletons. What was sequenced was blood. The receptors derive from a man at least 80 years old in good health. Both conserved end residues are part of each CDR3. A D gene is named only where the DNA matches it firmly. Not every row has a clone size; where given, it reads once, few, many or a size class.

size | J | V | length | D | DNA | CDR3
NA | TRBJ2-1 | TRBV5-1 | 15 | NA | TGCGCCAGCAGCTTGGAAGTGGGATCCTTGGATGAGCAGTTCTTC | CASSLEVGSLDEQFF
NA | TRBJ2-1 | TRBV7-2 | 13 | NA | TGTGCCAGCATCGTGACAGAGGACAATGAGCAGTTCTTC | CASIVTEDNEQFF
NA | TRBJ2-3 | TRBV20-1 | 16 | TRBD2 | TGCAGTGCTGGTTACTCGGGACTAGTAATATCTGATACGCAGTATTTT | CSAGYSGLVISDTQYF
few | TRBJ2-1 | TRBV7-7 | 13 | NA | TGTGCTAGCAGCTTAGACCCTTCCGATGAGCAGTTCTTC | CASSLDPSDEQFF
NA | TRBJ1-6 | TRBV4-3 | 17 | NA | TGCGCCAGCAGCCAAGATCTTATGACAGCGAGTAATTCACCCCTCCACTTT | CASSQDLMTASNSPLHF
few | TRBJ1-2 | TRBV7-9 | 13 | NA | TGTGCCAGCAGCTTAAACGGCTTGTATGGCTACACCTTC | CASSLNGLYGYTF
NA | TRBJ2-7 | TRBV20-1 | 14 | NA | TGCAGTGCTAGCCGGGCAGGGAGTTCCTACGAGCAGTACTTC | CSASRAGSSYEQYF
NA | TRBJ1-1 | TRBV5-1 | 17 | NA | TGCGCCAGCAGCTCCGACCCCGGAGTCCTCATGAGGACTGAAGCTTTCTTT | CASSSDPGVLMRTEAFF
NA | TRBJ1-1 | TRBV3-1 | 15 | NA | TGTGCCAGCAGCCAAGACAGGGTTGATGACACTGAAGCTTTCTTT | CASSQDRVDDTEAFF
NA | TRBJ1-6 | TRBV20-1 | 16 | TRBD1 | TGCAGTGCTACAAAACAGGGGGCTGGGTATAATTCACCCCTCCACTTT | CSATKQGAGYNSPLHF
few | TRBJ2-5 | TRBV20-1 | 15 | TRBD1 | TGCAGTGCTAGAGAAGCGGGACAGGGGATAGAGACCCAGTACTTC | CSAREAGQGIETQYF
few | TRBJ1-2 | TRBV28 | 13 | NA | TGTGCCAGCAGTACGGACGGGGACTATGGCTACACCTTC | CASSTDGDYGYTF
NA | TRBJ2-7 | TRBV12-3/TRBV12-4 | 15 | NA | TGTGCCAGCAGTTTAGTTTGGACATCACCCGGCGAGCAGTACTTC | CASSLVWTSPGEQYF
NA | TRBJ2-5 | TRBV7-2 | 15 | NA | TGTGCCAGCAGCTTATCGGTGGGGACCCGGGAGACCCAGTACTTC | CASSLSVGTRETQYF
NA | TRBJ2-3 | TRBV7-2 | 14 | NA | TGTGCCAGCAGCCCATTCATTGGCACAGATACGCAGTATTTT | CASSPFIGTDTQYF
NA | TRBJ1-5 | TRBV7-6 | 15 | NA | TGTGCCAGCAGCTTAGGAGGGGGGGGTGGCCAGCCCCAGCATTTT | CASSLGGGGGQPQHF
NA | TRBJ1-1 | TRBV5-1 | 11 | TRBD1 | TGCGCCAGCAGGGGGGACAGAGAAGCTTTCTTT | CASRGDREAFF
NA | TRBJ2-1 | TRBV20-1 | 10 | NA | TGCAGTGCTAGGGGGGGAGAGCAGTTCTTC | CSARGGEQFF
NA | TRBJ2-1 | TRBV7-6 | 16 | TRBD2 | TGTGCCAGCAGCTTAGGCTGGACTAGCGGCTACAATGAGCAGTTCTTC | CASSLGWTSGYNEQFF
NA | TRBJ2-1 | TRBV29-1 | 14 | NA | TGCAGCGTTGTGCTAGCCGAATCTTACAATGAGCAGTTCTTC | CSVVLAESYNEQFF
NA | TRBJ2-5 | TRBV5-1 | 15 | TRBD2 | TGCGCCAGCAGGCCTAGCGGGATGGGCTACAATGAGCAGTACTTC | CASRPSGMGYNEQYF
NA | TRBJ2-2 | TRBV29-1 | 15 | NA | TGCAGCGTTGAATTGGGCCACTCCAACACCGGGGAGCTGTTTTTT | CSVELGHSNTGELFF
few | TRBJ1-5 | TRBV20-1 | 15 | TRBD1 | TGCAGTGCTATTTTCGGGACAGGGGGGGATCAGCCCCAGCATTTT | CSAIFGTGGDQPQHF
few | TRBJ2-7 | TRBV29-1 | 16 | TRBD1 | TGCAGCGTGGTCCCTCCAAGACAGGGGTACTCCTACGAGCAGTACTTC | CSVVPPRQGYSYEQYF
many | TRBJ2-1 | TRBV29-1 | 12 | NA | TGCAGCGTTGCTGATCACGGTGCTGAGCAGTTCTTC | CSVADHGAEQFF
few | TRBJ2-1 | TRBV20-1 | 15 | NA | TGCAGTGCTAGTAGTCGCGGGGCCCCTCACAATGAGCAGTTCTTC | CSASSRGAPHNEQFF
NA | TRBJ1-5 | TRBV6-2/TRBV6-3 | 14 | TRBD1 | TGTGCCAGCACGACGACAGGGGGACGGCAGCCCCAGCATTTT | CASTTTGGRQPQHF
NA | TRBJ1-6 | TRBV18 | 14 | NA | TGCGCCAGCTCACCAGGGACCCAAAATTCACCCCTCCACTTT | CASSPGTQNSPLHF
NA | TRBJ2-5 | TRBV2 | 14 | TRBD1 | TGTGCCAGCAGGCCGGGACAGGGGCAAGAGACCCAGTACTTC | CASRPGQGQETQYF
NA | TRBJ2-7 | TRBV7-9 | 14 | NA | TGTGCCAGCAGCTTACCCGGGCCGACCGCCGAGCAGTACTTC | CASSLPGPTAEQYF
NA | TRBJ2-5 | TRBV6-2/TRBV6-3 | 18 | NA | TGTGCCAGCAGTTACGAGGGACACAAACCCTCCGCCCAAGAGACCCAGTACTTC | CASSYEGHKPSAQETQYF